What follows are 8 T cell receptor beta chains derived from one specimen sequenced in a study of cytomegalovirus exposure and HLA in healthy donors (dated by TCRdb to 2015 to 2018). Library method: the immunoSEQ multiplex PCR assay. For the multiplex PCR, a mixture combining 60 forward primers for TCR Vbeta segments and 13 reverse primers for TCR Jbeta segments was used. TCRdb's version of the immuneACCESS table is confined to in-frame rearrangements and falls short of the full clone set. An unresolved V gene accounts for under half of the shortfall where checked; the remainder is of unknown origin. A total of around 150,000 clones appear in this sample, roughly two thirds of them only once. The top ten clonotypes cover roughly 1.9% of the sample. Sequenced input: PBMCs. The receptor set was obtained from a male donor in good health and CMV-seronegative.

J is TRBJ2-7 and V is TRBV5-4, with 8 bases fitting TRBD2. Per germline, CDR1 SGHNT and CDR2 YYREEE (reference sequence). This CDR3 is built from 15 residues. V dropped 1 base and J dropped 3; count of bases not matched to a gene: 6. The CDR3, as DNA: TGTGCCAGCAGCTTGAAAGCGGGGGAACTCTACGAGCAGTACTTC. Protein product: CASSLKAGELYEQYF.

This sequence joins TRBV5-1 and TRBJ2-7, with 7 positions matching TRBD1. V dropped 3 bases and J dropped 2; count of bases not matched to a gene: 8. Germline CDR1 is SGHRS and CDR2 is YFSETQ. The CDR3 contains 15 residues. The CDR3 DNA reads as TGCGCCAGCAGCTACAGGGGTGTCGGGGCCTACGAGCAGTACTTC. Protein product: CASSYRGVGAYEQYF.

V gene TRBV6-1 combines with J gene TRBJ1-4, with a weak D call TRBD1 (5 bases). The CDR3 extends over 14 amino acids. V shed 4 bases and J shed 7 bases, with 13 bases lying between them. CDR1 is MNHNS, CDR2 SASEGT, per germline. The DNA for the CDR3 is TGTGCCAGCAGTGTTTCCCTGGGGGGTGAAAAACTGTTTTTT. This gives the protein CASSVSLGGEKLFF.

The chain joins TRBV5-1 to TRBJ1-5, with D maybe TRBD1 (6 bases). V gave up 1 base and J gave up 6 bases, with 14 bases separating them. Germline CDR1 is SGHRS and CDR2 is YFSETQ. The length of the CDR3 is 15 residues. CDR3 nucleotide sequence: TGCGCCAGCAGCTTGTCGGGGGGCGGCGGTCAGCCCCAGCATTTT. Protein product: CASSLSGGGGQPQHF.

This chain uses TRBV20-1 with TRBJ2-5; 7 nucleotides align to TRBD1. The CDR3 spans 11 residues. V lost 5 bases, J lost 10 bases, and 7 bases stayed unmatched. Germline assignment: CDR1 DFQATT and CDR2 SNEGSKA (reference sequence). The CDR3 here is CSAYDRVGQYF. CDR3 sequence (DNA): TGCAGTGCTTACGACAGGGTTGGCCAGTACTTC.

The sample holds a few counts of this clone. In DNA form, the CDR3 reads TGTGCCAGCAGCTTAGGGGTCGGACTCGGAGAGATAGATACGCAGTATTTT. This gives the protein CASSLGVGLGEIDTQYF. This chain connects TRBV7-2 to TRBJ2-3, with a weak D call TRBD2 (5 bases). The CDR3 covers 17 residues. The germline V and J ends were trimmed by 1 base and 5 bases, with 19 bases remaining between them. The germline CDR1 and CDR2 sequences are SGHTA and FQGNSA.

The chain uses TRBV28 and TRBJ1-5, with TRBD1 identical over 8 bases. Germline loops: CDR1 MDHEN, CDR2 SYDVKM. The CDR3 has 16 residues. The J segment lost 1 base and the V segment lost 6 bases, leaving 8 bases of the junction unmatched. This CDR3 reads CASRDRVGESNQPQHF. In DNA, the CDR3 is TGTGCCAGCAGGGACAGGGTTGGTGAAAGCAATCAGCCCCAGCATTTT. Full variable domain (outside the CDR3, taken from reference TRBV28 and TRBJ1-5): DVKVTQSSRYLVKRTGEKVFLECVQDMDHENMFWYRQDPGLGLRLIYFSYDVKMKEKGDIPEGYSVSREKKERFSLILESASTNQTSMYLCASRDRVGESNQPQHFGDGTRLSIL.

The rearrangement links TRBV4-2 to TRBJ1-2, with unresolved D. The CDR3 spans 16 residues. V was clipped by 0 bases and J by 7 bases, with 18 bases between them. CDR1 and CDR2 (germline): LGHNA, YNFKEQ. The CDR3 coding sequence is TGTGCCAGCAGCCAAGATTGGGGTAGCGGGTTTGGTGGCTACACCTTC. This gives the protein CASSQDWGSGFGGYTF.